The 6 T cell receptor beta chains below were found in one sample sequenced in a study of CD8 T cells in ankylosing spondylitis. From the 5' RACE reads, TCRdb called clonotypes with MiXCR, one entry per CDR3 protein. The sample holds over 110,000 distinct CDR3 sequences, roughly 8% seen once. The sequencing sample was made of synovial fluid, either unsorted or a sorted T cell fraction (not recorded which). These receptors were taken from a male donor with ankylosing spondylitis.

The chain carries TRBV30 and TRBJ2-1; D remains ambiguous. V was cut by 2 bases and J by 9 bases, with 14 bases left in between. The CDR3 runs 13 residues. Germline values: CDR1 GTSNPN, CDR2 SVGIG (reference sequence). CDR3: CAWSPNVVGEQFF. The CDR3 nucleotides read TGTGCCTGGAGTCCCAACGTAGTGGGTGAGCAGTTCTTC.

This rearrangement joins TRBV4-2 to TRBJ2-1; the D call may be TRBD1 or TRBD2 (6 bases each). The CDR3 length is 15 residues. The germline CDR1 and CDR2 sequences are LGHNA and YNFKEQ. V dropped 1 base and J dropped 5 bases, with 12 bases sitting between them. The CDR3 here is CASSQAEGGHNEQFF. Here the CDR3 DNA reads TGTGCCAGCAGCCAAGCCGAGGGGGGCCACAATGAGCAGTTCTTC.

This clonotype appeared a few times. V and J are TRBV5-1 and TRBJ2-1; 8 bases map to TRBD1. CDR3 length: 14 residues. The germline V gene encodes CDR1 SGHRS and CDR2 YFSETQ. Trimming removed 4 bases from V and 5 bases from J; junction bases left unmatched: 5. CDR3 protein: CASSPGQAHNEQFF. The CDR3 bases are TGCGCCAGCAGCCCGGGACAGGCCCACAATGAGCAGTTCTTC.

This clonotype was recorded many times. This rearrangement joins TRBV9 to TRBJ1-6, with D uncertain. Germline V CDR1 and CDR2: SGDLS, YYNGEE. The CDR3 has 15 residues. Trimming pared 3 bases from V and 10 bases from J, leaving 17 bases between. CDR3 loop: CASSGSGWKGSPLHF. DNA for the CDR3: TGTGCCAGCAGCGGCTCCGGGTGGAAGGGATCACCCCTCCACTTT. Full variable domain (remainder filled in from reference TRBV9 and TRBJ1-6): DSGVTQTPKHLITATGQRVTLRCSPRSGDLSVYWYQQSLDQGLQFLIQYYNGEERAKGNILERFSAQQFPDLHSELNLSSLELGDSALYFCASSGSGWKGSPLHFGNGTRLTVT.

The chain carries TRBV28 and TRBJ1-1; 10 bases agree with TRBD1. CDR1 and CDR2 from the germline V gene are MDHEN and SYDVKM. Trimming removed 3 bases from V and 10 bases from J; junction bases left unmatched: 8. There are 14 residues in the CDR3. The CDR3 sequence is CASSFGDWTGGAFF. In nucleotides, the CDR3 is TGTGCCAGCAGTTTTGGGGATTGGACAGGGGGAGCTTTCTTT.

The chain uses TRBV5-1 and TRBJ1-1, with D maybe TRBD1 (5 bases). Trimming stripped 0 bases from V and 7 bases from J, with 13 bases between. The CDR3 length is 14 residues. The germline V gene encodes CDR1 SGHRS and CDR2 YFSETQ. The DNA of the CDR3 is TGCGCCAGCAGCTTGGTAACTTCGGGGGATGAAGCTTTCTTT. Encoded protein: CASSLVTSGDEAFF.